This T cell receptor beta chain derives from a study of early T cells in non-severe SARS-CoV-2 infection. About the research overall: Whole-blood bulk RNA, unsorted, was sequenced, and chains were unpaired. Study-wide points: In VDJdb matching, anti-spike CD8 responses were favored while private and CD4 specificities went missing.

V was trimmed by 3 bases and J by 3 bases, leaving 9 bases between them. Germline CDR1 LNHNV, CDR2 YYDKDF (reference sequence). The CDR3 covers 13 residues. Researchers attached unique molecular identifiers to individual cDNA molecules. TCRdb redid the calling of the 5' RACE reads with MiXCR, one entry per CDR3 protein. The data hold 60,000 to 65,000 distinct CDR3 sequences, with about an eighth observed a single time. There are many counts of this clonotype. Its antigen is unidentified. This clonotype was sampled from an adult who was a healthcare worker with PCR-confirmed SARS-CoV-2 infection or an uninfected control (not recorded which). The sequenced sample consisted of whole blood. The chain has TRBV15 and TRBJ2-7; no firm D call. The CDR3 DNA reads TGTGCCACCAGCAGTGTACTGAACTACGAGCAGTACTTC. It yields the protein CATSSVLNYEQYF. The full variable domain, its missing parts supplied by reference TRBV15 and TRBJ2-7, is DAMVIQNPRYQVTQFGKPVTLSCSQTLNHNVMYWYQQKSSQAPKLLFHYYDKDFNNEADTPDNFQSRRPNTSFCFLDIRSPGLGDTAMYLCATSSVLNYEQYFGPGTRLTVT.